This TCR beta chain originates from a study of T-cell reconstitution after alpha-beta-depleted transplantation in children. Library preparation (for TCRbeta) was performed with unique molecular identifiers. A single record per CDR3 protein comes from TCRdb applying MiXCR to the PCR reads. This table holds 500,000 to 600,000 distinct CDR3 sequences, about a sixth found once. From germline, CDR1 is SGDLS and CDR2 YYNGEE. CDR3 length: 14 amino acids. Trimming left V 0 bases short and J 3 bases short, with 10 bases between. This specimen was PBMCs from the stem cell graft donor, taken from the stem cell graft. The sequence was collected from a human donor who donated a stem cell graft to a child with acute lymphoblastic leukemia. The chain uses TRBV9 and TRBJ2-7; maybe TRBD2 (5 bases). CDR3 sequence: CASSVGDGDYEQYF. DNA of the CDR3: TGTGCCAGCAGCGTAGGAGACGGGGACTACGAGCAGTACTTC.